Following are 30 T cell receptor beta chains from one sample sequenced in a study of blood T cell repertoires in COVID-19. The repertoire was sequenced with immunoSEQ multiplex PCR; TCRdb's copy has only in-frame clones and lacks some. Altogether approximately 220,000 clones are present, approximately 83% being singletons, with the ten largest covering 1.3%. The sequencing sample was made of PBMCs or T cells enriched from blood (not recorded which). All receptors come from a middle-aged woman with acute COVID-19.

The chain carries TRBV11-3 and TRBJ1-1; 7 bases fit TRBD1. The ends lost 5 bases at V and 0 bases at J; junction bases unmatched: 9. The V gene's germline CDR1 is SGHNT and CDR2 YENEEA. The length of the CDR3 is 16 residues. CDR3 sequence reads: CASSPRQGRMNTEAFF. The CDR3 DNA is TGTGCCAGCAGCCCCCGACAGGGCCGAATGAACACTGAAGCTTTCTTT.

CDR3 sequence (DNA): TGTGCCAGCAGCGTCCAGCGGAGCTCCTACAATGAGCAGTTCTTC. Its protein is CASSVQRSSYNEQFF. The chain couples TRBV5-6 to TRBJ2-1, with D possibly TRBD2 on 5 matching bases. The CDR3 has 15 amino acids. Germline CDR1 is SGHDT and CDR2 is YYEEEE. V lost 4 bases, J lost 0 bases, and 11 bases lay in between.

In regard to this clone: The same CDR3 also results from other DNA sequences found in this sample. CDR3 amino acids: CASTNSNQPQHF. CDR3 sequence (DNA): TGTGCCAGCACAAATAGCAATCAGCCCCAGCATTTT. The V gene is TRBV2, the J gene TRBJ1-5; D gene unclear. Trimming cost V 7 bases and J 0 bases, with 4 bases left between them. This CDR3 is 12 amino acids long. Germline V gene sequence: CDR1 SNHLY, CDR2 FYNNEI.

Details on this clone: Lacking the conserved final phenylalanine or tryptophan, this CDR3 likely reflects a read error. The DNA is omitted, as the CDR3 cannot be located on it reliably, and the CDR3 follows TCRdb's listing. This sequence joins TRBV5-8 and TRBJ1-1; TRBD1 is the table's D call and was not checked against the DNA. The germline CDR1 and CDR2 sequences are SGHTS and YDEGEE. Both ends counted, the CDR3 spans 13 residues. This CDR3 is CASSFRQFPGALY.

This clone turned up a few times. The chain couples TRBV6-4 to TRBJ2-1, with TRBD2 matching over 10 bases. The CDR3 consists of 15 residues. V shed 3 bases and J 3 bases; nucleotides not matched to a gene: 2. Germline assignment: CDR1 MRHNA and CDR2 SNTAGT. This CDR3 is CASSDSSGSYNEQFF. The CDR3, as DNA: TGTGCCAGCAGTGATTCTAGCGGGAGCTACAATGAGCAGTTCTTC.

This sequence joins TRBV4-1 and TRBJ1-4, with 10 bases lining up with TRBD1. V was pared by 4 bases and J by 2 bases, with 7 bases of the junction left unmatched. CDR1 and CDR2 from the germline V gene are MGHRA and YSYEKL. CDR3 length: 17 residues. CDR3 bases: TGCGCCAGCAGCCCTGGGGACAGGGGTTTGACTAATGAAAAACTGTTTTTT. This encodes CASSPGDRGLTNEKLFF.

This clone was observed once. This chain links TRBV6-5 with TRBJ2-5, with TRBD1 matching over 7 bases. Germline CDR1 and CDR2: MNHEY and SVGAGI. The CDR3 has 14 amino acids. The J segment lost 7 bases and the V segment lost 2 bases, leaving 7 bases of the junction unmatched. CDR3 sequence: CASSYKDRVTTQYF. The CDR3, as DNA: TGTGCCAGCAGTTACAAAGACAGGGTCACGACCCAGTACTTC.

This clone has a handful of counts. This chain connects TRBV6-2 or TRBV6-3 to TRBJ1-2; D gene uncertain. In germline, CDR1 is MNHEY, CDR2 SVGEGT. Between the trimmed V and J ends, which lost 6 bases and 5 bases, there was a span of 22 bases. The CDR3 runs to 16 residues. The CDR3 here is CASSSRGSIEAYGYTF. DNA for the CDR3: TGTGCCAGCAGCAGTCGAGGGTCGATAGAAGCGTATGGCTACACCTTC.

The chain recombines TRBV7-3 with TRBJ2-1, with D maybe TRBD1 (5 bases). Looked up from germline, CDR1 is SGHTA and CDR2 is FQGTGA. CDR3 length: 15 residues. The V gene lost 2 bases and the J gene lost 4 bases, with 12 bases spanning the gap. This CDR3 is CASSLYKGPYNEQFF. CDR3 bases: TGTGCCAGCAGCTTATATAAGGGGCCATACAATGAGCAGTTCTTC. Filled out from reference TRBV7-3 and TRBJ2-1, the complete variable domain reads GAGVSQTPSNKVTEKGKYVELRCDPISGHTALYWYRQSLGQGPEFLIYFQGTGAADDSGLPNDRFFAVRPEGSVSTLKIQRTERGDSAVYLCASSLYKGPYNEQFFGPGTRLTVL.

The chain employs TRBV18 and TRBJ2-7; TRBD1 matches 8 bases. This CDR3 is built from 13 residues. J lost 1 base, V lost 5 bases, and 1 base had no gene match. CDR1 and CDR2 from the germline V gene are KGHSH and LQKENI. The CDR3 region has the DNA TGTGCCAGCTCAGGGGACAGGTCCTACGAGCAGTACTTC. Its protein product is CASSGDRSYEQYF.

The chain combines TRBV7-8 with TRBJ2-6, with D maybe TRBD1 (6 bases). Trimming removed 0 bases from V and 4 bases from J, with 10 bases in between. Germline V gene sequence: CDR1 SGHVS, CDR2 FQNEAQ. The CDR3 has 16 residues. CDR3 residues: CASSLAGATGANVLTF. The CDR3 region has the DNA TGTGCCAGCAGCTTAGCGGGGGCCACCGGGGCCAACGTCCTGACTTTC. Full variable domain (outside the CDR3, taken from reference TRBV7-8 and TRBJ2-6): GAGVSQSPRYKVAKRGQDVALRCDPISGHVSLFWYQQALGQGPEFLTYFQNEAQLDKSGLPSDRFFAERPEGSVSTLKIQRTQQEDSAVYLCASSLAGATGANVLTFGAGSRLTVL.

The chain uses TRBV7-2 and TRBJ2-4; possibly TRBD2 for D (6 bases). The germline V gene encodes CDR1 SGHTA and CDR2 FQGNSA. Between the trimmed V and J ends, which lost 4 bases and 0 bases, there was a span of 13 bases. The CDR3 is made up of 16 amino acids. The CDR3 coding sequence is TGTGCCAGCAGCTACGCGGGACTTAGAGCCAAAAACATTCAGTACTTC. It translates to CASSYAGLRAKNIQYF.

The rearrangement links TRBV11-2 to TRBJ1-1, with D perhaps matching TRBD1 (5 bases). This CDR3 spans 13 amino acids. From germline, CDR1 is SGHAT and CDR2 FQNNGV. V was pared by 2 bases and J by 4 bases, with 8 bases between. The CDR3 here is CASSLRGFTEAFF. CDR3 coding DNA: TGTGCCAGCAGCTTAAGGGGTTTCACTGAAGCTTTCTTT.

The V call is TRBV6-2 or TRBV6-3, the J call TRBJ1-5; 8 bases are a match to TRBD1. The CDR3 loop spans 18 amino acids. The germline gives CDR1 MNHEY, CDR2 SVGEGT. Unmatched junction bases numbered 12, after V lost 2 bases and J lost 3 bases. This CDR3 reads CASSYNRGDTTVNQPQHF. Written as DNA, the CDR3 is TGTGCCAGCAGTTACAACAGGGGGGACACTACGGTCAATCAGCCCCAGCATTTT.

The chain has TRBV5-6 and TRBJ2-7, with D maybe TRBD1 (6 bases). The CDR3 is 14 residues long. The germline V gene encodes CDR1 SGHDT and CDR2 YYEEEE. V was pared by 4 bases and J by 5 bases, with 16 bases between. CDR3 sequence (DNA): TGTGCCAGCAGCCTGATTCAGGGGCGCCACGAGCAGTACTTC. Residues: CASSLIQGRHEQYF.

The gene calls are TRBV12-1 and TRBJ2-7; the D call of TRBD2 is as the table states it, not checked on the DNA. TRBV12-1 is designated a pseudogene. This CDR3 spans 17 amino acids. This chain's CDR3 is CASSFLGGTLRTYEQYF. CDR3 nucleotide sequence: TGTGCCAGCAGCTTTCTCGGGGGTACCCTTCGCACCTACGAGCAGTACTTC.

The V call is TRBV5-1, the J call TRBJ1-2; 8 nucleotides align to TRBD1. Trimming cost V 4 bases and J 0 bases; bases outside gene matches: 5. CDR1 is SGHRS, CDR2 YFSETQ, per germline. The CDR3 runs 15 residues. CDR3 DNA: TGCGCCAGCAGCAGGACAGGGCCGCCTAACTATGGCTACACCTTC. The encoded protein is CASSRTGPPNYGYTF. Based on the CDR3 plus reference TRBV5-1 and TRBJ1-2, the full variable domain is KAGVTQTPRYLIKTRGQQVTLSCSPISGHRSVSWYQQTPGQGLQFLFEYFSETQRNKGNFPGRFSGRQFSNSRSEMNVSTLELGDSALYLCASSRTGPPNYGYTFGSGTRLTVV.

This clone was seen a single time. The junction differs from germline at one of its ends, possibly a read error. This chain links TRBV5-6 with TRBJ2-1; tentative D call: TRBD1 (6 bases). Germline assignment: CDR1 SGHDT and CDR2 YYEEEE. The CDR3 has 15 amino acids. Here the CDR3 DNA reads TGTGCCAGCAGCTTGGGCCCACAGGGCCCCATCGGGGCCATCTTC. This gives the protein CASSLGPQGPIGAIF.

CDR3 nucleotide sequence: TGCGCCAGCAGCGTAACGGGAAGGACCGGGGAGCTGTTTTTT. Protein product: CASSVTGRTGELFF. The chain uses TRBV5-1 and TRBJ2-2, with a tentative D call TRBD2 (5 bases). The ends were cut back, 4 bases at V and 5 bases at J, with 12 bases in the middle. The CDR3 has 14 amino acids. Germline CDR1 and CDR2: SGHRS and YFSETQ.

The rearrangement joins TRBV9 to TRBJ1-1; D unresolved. Trimming took off 3 bases at V and 1 base at J, with 7 bases between the two ends. The CDR3 spans 13 residues. CDR1 and CDR2 from the germline V gene are SGDLS and YYNGEE. CDR3 protein: CASSGSGNTEAFF. The CDR3 nucleotides are TGTGCCAGCAGCGGGTCGGGGAACACTGAAGCTTTCTTT.

V is TRBV28 and J is TRBJ2-2, with D maybe TRBD2 (6 bases). There are 16 residues in the CDR3. Germline values: CDR1 MDHEN, CDR2 SYDVKM. The V gene lost 2 bases and the J gene lost 3 bases, with 13 bases spanning the gap. The CDR3 DNA sequence: TGTGCCAGCAGTTTAATCGCGGGATCTTACACCGGGGAGCTGTTTTTT. Protein sequence: CASSLIAGSYTGELFF. Drawing the rest from reference TRBV28 and TRBJ2-2, the complete variable domain is DVKVTQSSRYLVKRTGEKVFLECVQDMDHENMFWYRQDPGLGLRLIYFSYDVKMKEKGDIPEGYSVSREKKERFSLILESASTNQTSMYLCASSLIAGSYTGELFFGEGSRLTVL.

CDR3 loop: CASSFRQAGANVLTF. In DNA, the CDR3 is TGTGCCAGCAGTTTTCGACAGGCTGGGGCCAACGTCCTGACTTTC. V usage is TRBV28 and J usage is TRBJ2-6; D possibly corresponds to TRBD1 (6 bases). Trimming pared 3 bases from V and 2 bases from J, leaving 8 bases between. The V gene's germline CDR1 is MDHEN and CDR2 SYDVKM. The CDR3 extends over 15 amino acids.

The chain uses TRBV6-5 and TRBJ2-5; D is possibly TRBD1 (5 bases). The CDR3 runs 13 residues. CDR1 is MNHEY and CDR2 is SVGAGI in the germline V gene. V gave up 6 bases and J gave up 5 bases, with 13 bases separating them. Here the CDR3 DNA reads TGTGCCAGCAGCCCCCAGGGCCGGGAGACCCAGTACTTC. Translated: CASSPQGRETQYF.

This chain connects TRBV5-5 to TRBJ2-2; D not certain. V was trimmed by 4 bases and J by 1 base, leaving 14 bases between them. CDR3 length: 16 amino acids. Germline V gene lookup returns CDR1 SGHKS and CDR2 YYEKEE (reference sequence). The CDR3 loop reads CASSPTAFRNTGELFF. The CDR3, as DNA: TGTGCCAGCAGCCCCACAGCTTTCAGGAACACCGGGGAGCTGTTTTTT.

The chain combines TRBV6-5 with TRBJ1-2; D gene unclear. CDR3 length equals 14 residues. CDR1 and CDR2 from the germline V gene are MNHEY and SVGAGI. V lost 2 bases, J lost 4 bases, and 11 bases lay in between. The DNA for the CDR3 is TGTGCCAGCAGTTACAAAGAGGTGGGCTATGGCTACACCTTC. The encoded protein is CASSYKEVGYGYTF.

The rearrangement links TRBV10-3 to TRBJ2-5; 7 bases match TRBD2. The V and J ends lost 0 bases and 1 base, in that order; junction bases with no gene match: 2. In germline, CDR1 is ENHRY, CDR2 SYGVKD. The CDR3 sequence is 15 residues long. CDR3 amino acids: CAISESGGVQETQYF. The CDR3 DNA reads as TGTGCCATCAGTGAGTCGGGGGGGGTCCAAGAGACCCAGTACTTC.

This clone has more than one count but fewer than ten. This chain uses TRBV5-1 with TRBJ1-6; no clear D. CDR1 is SGHRS and CDR2 is YFSETQ in the germline V gene. V dropped 0 bases and J dropped 8 bases, with 9 bases sitting between them. This CDR3 comprises 14 residues. CDR3 protein: CASSLGSGYSPLHF. The CDR3 region has the DNA TGCGCCAGCAGCTTGGGTTCAGGATATTCACCCCTCCACTTT.

Here the CDR3 reads CASSLENPLLTKQYF. In nucleotides, the CDR3 is TGTGCCAGCAGTTTAGAGAACCCACTCCTTACGAAGCAGTACTTC. The gene calls are TRBV27 and TRBJ2-7; D uncertain. Germline CDR1 and CDR2: MNHEY and SMNVEV (reference sequence). Trimming shortened V by 2 bases and J by 8 bases, and 19 bases separated the two germline ends. The CDR3 spans 15 residues.

The CDR3 reads CASSGQGDYNSPLHF. CDR3 in DNA: TGTGCCAGCAGCGGACAGGGCGACTATAATTCACCCCTCCACTTT. V and J are TRBV7-2 and TRBJ1-6, with TRBD1 identical over 8 bases. The germline V gene has CDR1 SGHTA and CDR2 FQGNSA. The V and J ends lost 5 bases and 3 bases, in that order; junction bases with no gene match: 3. This CDR3 is built from 15 residues.

This clone was counted between two and nine times. This sequence joins TRBV6-5 and TRBJ1-5; D perhaps matches TRBD1 (6 bases). V lost 6 bases, J lost 2 bases, and 14 bases lay in between. The V gene's germline CDR1 is MNHEY and CDR2 SVGAGI. The CDR3 loop spans 15 amino acids. CDR3 DNA sequence: TGTGCCAGCAGCCAAGGGGGAGTCGGCAATCAGCCCCAGCATTTT. Translation: CASSQGGVGNQPQHF.